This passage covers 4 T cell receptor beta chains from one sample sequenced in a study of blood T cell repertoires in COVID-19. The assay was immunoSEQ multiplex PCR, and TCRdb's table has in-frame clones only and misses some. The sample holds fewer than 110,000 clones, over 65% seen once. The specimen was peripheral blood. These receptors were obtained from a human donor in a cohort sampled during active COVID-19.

The CDR3 DNA follows: TGTGCCTGGAGACCCCTAGCCGAATCACGAGCTTTCTTT. As protein: CAWRPLAESRAFF. The chain carries TRBV30 and TRBJ1-1; D uncertain. This CDR3 has 13 residues. Between the trimmed V and J ends, which lost 3 bases and 10 bases, there was a span of 18 bases. Per germline, CDR1 GTSNPN and CDR2 SVGIG (reference sequence).

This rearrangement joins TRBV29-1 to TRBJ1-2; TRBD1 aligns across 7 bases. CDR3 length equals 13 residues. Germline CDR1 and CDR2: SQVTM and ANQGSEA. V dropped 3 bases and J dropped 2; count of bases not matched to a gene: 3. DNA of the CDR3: TGCAGCGTTGAGTACAGGGGAAACTATGGCTACACCTTC. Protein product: CSVEYRGNYGYTF.

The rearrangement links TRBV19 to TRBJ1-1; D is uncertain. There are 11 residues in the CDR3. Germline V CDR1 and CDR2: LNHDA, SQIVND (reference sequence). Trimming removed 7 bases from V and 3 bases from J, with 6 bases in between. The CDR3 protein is CASTEYTEAFF. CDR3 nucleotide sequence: TGTGCCAGTACAGAATACACTGAAGCTTTCTTT.

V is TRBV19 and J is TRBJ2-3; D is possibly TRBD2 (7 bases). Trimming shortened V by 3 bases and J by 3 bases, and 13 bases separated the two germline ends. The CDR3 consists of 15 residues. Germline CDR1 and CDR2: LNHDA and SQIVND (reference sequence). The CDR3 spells CASSMRGGWTDTQYF. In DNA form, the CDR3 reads TGTGCCAGTAGTATGAGGGGGGGCTGGACAGATACGCAGTATTTT. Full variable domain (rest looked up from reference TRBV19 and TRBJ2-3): DGGITQSPKYLFRKEGQNVTLSCEQNLNHDAMYWYRQDPGQGLRLIYYSQIVNDFQKGDIAEGYSVSREKKESFPLTVTSAQKNPTAFYLCASSMRGGWTDTQYFGPGTRLTVL.